This note documents a single T cell receptor beta chain sequence. The data were taken from a study of cytomegalovirus exposure and HLA in healthy donors. Primers: 60 Vbeta forward and 13 Jbeta reverse. The protocol was immunoSEQ multiplex PCR, while the TCRdb copy is restricted to in-frame clones and leaves out a portion. The repertoire holds about 110,000 clones, with roughly 82% as singletons. Germline V gene sequence: CDR1 GTSNPN, CDR2 SVGIG (reference sequence). This CDR3 spans 12 amino acids. V was pared by 3 bases and J by 2 bases, with 8 bases between. The chain joins TRBV30 to TRBJ2-7; the D gene is possibly TRBD1 (5 bases). This receptor was obtained from a young man in good health and CMV-seropositive. The sample was PBMCs. This chain's CDR3 is CAWSDSTYEQYF. CDR3 sequence (DNA): TGTGCCTGGAGCGACAGCACCTACGAGCAGTACTTC.